Each of the 5 T cell receptor beta chains below was sequenced from the same sample in a study of PD-L1 blockade in urothelial cancer. TCRdb's copy holds only in-frame clones and misses some; the assay was immunoSEQ multiplex PCR. The data contain about 40,000 clones, 80% to 90% of them singletons. The source material was PBMCs, sampled around atezolizumab (anti-PD-L1) treatment. Source of these receptors: a man aged 60 to 69 with urothelial cancer.

V usage is TRBV29-1 and J usage is TRBJ2-2; 10 bases map to TRBD1. CDR3 length equals 13 residues. Germline trimming cut 7 bases from V and 5 bases from J; bases unmatched to any gene: 4. Germline loops: CDR1 SQVTM, CDR2 ANQGSEA. The CDR3 DNA follows: TGCAGCGCCCCGGGACAGGGGACCGGGGAGCTGTTTTTT. Translation: CSAPGQGTGELFF.

The chain joins TRBV14 to TRBJ2-7, with D unresolved. The CDR3 covers 17 residues. Germline V gene sequence: CDR1 SGHDN, CDR2 FVKESK. The V end was cut by 0 bases, the J end by 4 bases, with 19 bases between. This CDR3 reads CASSQDHGHLTPYEQYF. Written as DNA, the CDR3 is TGTGCCAGCAGCCAAGATCATGGCCACCTCACGCCATACGAGCAGTACTTC.

The chain has TRBV10-2 and TRBJ2-1; tentative D call: TRBD2 (5 bases). CDR1 and CDR2 from the germline V gene are WSHSY and SAAADI. This CDR3 has 17 residues. Between the trimmed V and J ends, which lost 7 bases and 0 bases, there was a span of 19 bases. Written as DNA, the CDR3 is TGCGCCAGCAACGCAATCGTAACGGGAAGCTCCTACAATGAGCAGTTCTTC. It specifies CASNAIVTGSSYNEQFF.

The chain uses TRBV5-4 and TRBJ1-1; D unclear. V gave up 4 bases and J gave up 1 base, with 11 bases separating them. The CDR3 totals 14 residues. Germline assignment: CDR1 SGHNT and CDR2 YYREEE (reference sequence). The DNA of the CDR3 is TGTGCCAGCAGCGTCGGCGGTTGGAACACTGAAGCTTTCTTT. Translating gives CASSVGGWNTEAFF.

As concerns this clone: The junction departs from the called germline gene at one end, perhaps through a read error. The gene calls are TRBV28 and TRBJ2-5; weak D call: TRBD2 (8 bases). The CDR3 covers 14 residues. CDR1 MDHEN and CDR2 SYDVKM come from the germline V gene. The CDR3: CASSPEGAGGSGNF. The DNA for the CDR3 is TGTGCCAGCAGTCCGGAGGGGGCGGGGGGCTCCGGAAACTTC.